This TCR beta chain derives from a study of shared clonotypes between healthy human individuals. Study results and caveats: Generation of non-shared clonotypes was less probable than generation of clonotypes shared by all four donors.

Germline assignment: CDR1 SGHRS and CDR2 YFSETQ. The length of the CDR3 is 14 residues. V lost 2 bases and J lost 5, with 12 bases in between. The test was conducted at deep level. In the original workflow: ImmunoSEQ sequences covered only the junction and lacked quality scores; filtering therefore differed. The protocol was immunoSEQ multiplex PCR, while the TCRdb copy is restricted to in-frame clones and leaves out a portion. The DNA was the basis for D and trimming; V, J and clone size are from that table. The sample includes 500,000 or so clones, 90% to 97% of them seen just once. On this clone itself: Antigen specificity is unknown.

The V call is TRBV5-1, the J call TRBJ2-3; no clear D gene. The sequencing input was naive CD4+ T cells sorted from blood. Indicated subset: CD45RA+ positively selected. The TCR comes from a woman in her twenties or thirties in good health. CDR3 sequence: CASSFAATGDTQYF. For the CDR3, the DNA is TGCGCCAGCAGCTTTGCAGCGACGGGAGATACGCAGTATTTT.